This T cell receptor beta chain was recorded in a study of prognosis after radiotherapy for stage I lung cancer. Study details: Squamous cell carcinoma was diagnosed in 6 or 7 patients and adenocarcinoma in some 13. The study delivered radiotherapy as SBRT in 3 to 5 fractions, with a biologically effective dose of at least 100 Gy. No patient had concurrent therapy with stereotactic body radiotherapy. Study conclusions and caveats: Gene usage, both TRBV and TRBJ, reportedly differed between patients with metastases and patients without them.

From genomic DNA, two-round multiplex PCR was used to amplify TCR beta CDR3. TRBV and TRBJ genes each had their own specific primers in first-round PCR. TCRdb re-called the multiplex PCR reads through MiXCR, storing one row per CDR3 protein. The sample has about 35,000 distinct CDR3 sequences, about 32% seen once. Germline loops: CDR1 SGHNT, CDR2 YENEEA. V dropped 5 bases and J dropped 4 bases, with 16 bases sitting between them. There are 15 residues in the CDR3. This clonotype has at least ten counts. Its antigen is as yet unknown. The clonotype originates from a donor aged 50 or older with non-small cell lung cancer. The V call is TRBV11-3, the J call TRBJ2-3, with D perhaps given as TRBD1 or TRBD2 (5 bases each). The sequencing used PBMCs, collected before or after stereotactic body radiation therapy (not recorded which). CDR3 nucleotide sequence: TGTGCCAGCAGCGCGGGCCAGGGCTCCGCAGATACGCAGTATTTT. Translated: CASSAGQGSADTQYF.